This passage covers 15 T cell receptor beta chains from one sample sequenced in a study of tumor-infiltrating lymphocytes in localized non-small cell lung cancer. TCRdb's copy holds only in-frame clones and misses some; the assay was immunoSEQ multiplex PCR. This table holds around 6,500 clones, 74% found once. The sequenced sample consisted of uninvolved lung tissue not adjacent to the tumor. The receptors come from a human donor with non-small cell lung cancer.

This rearrangement joins TRBV7-8 to TRBJ2-6, with unresolved D. The CDR3 has 18 residues. In germline, CDR1 is SGHVS, CDR2 FQNEAQ. V was pared by 5 bases and J by 0 bases, with 17 bases between. The CDR3 nucleotides read TGTGCCAGCAGCCCCGCGGATCCATTCCTCTCTGGGGCCAACGTCCTGACTTTC. It translates to CASSPADPFLSGANVLTF.

This clone has just a few counts. V usage is TRBV6-1 and J usage is TRBJ1-4; 10 nucleotides align to TRBD1. CDR1 and CDR2 (germline): MNHNS, SASEGT. The J segment lost 7 bases and the V segment lost 0 bases, leaving 2 bases of the junction unmatched. The CDR3 covers 15 residues. The CDR3 region is CASSEATGGGEKLFF. CDR3 sequence (DNA): TGTGCCAGCAGTGAAGCGACAGGGGGCGGTGAAAAACTGTTTTTT.

This clone was detected only a few times. This chain uses TRBV5-1 with TRBJ2-1; D is uncertain. CDR1 SGHRS and CDR2 YFSETQ come from the germline V gene. Trimming pared 2 bases from V and 1 base from J, leaving 13 bases between. CDR3 length equals 16 residues. Written as DNA, the CDR3 is TGCGCCAGCAGCTTAACGTCGAGCCGGTCCTACAATGAGCAGTTCTTC. This encodes CASSLTSSRSYNEQFF.

This clone was seen a single time. This CDR3 is CASSFTADRVGPRHETQYF. The CDR3, as DNA: TGTGCCAGCAGCTTTACAGCCGACAGGGTGGGTCCAAGGCACGAGACCCAGTACTTC. This sequence joins TRBV7-2 and TRBJ2-5, with 7 positions matching TRBD1. With 3 bases clipped from V and 5 bases from J, the junction kept 21 bases outside the gene matches. Germline-derived CDR1 and CDR2 are SGHTA and FQGNSA. The CDR3 length is 19 residues.

The V call is TRBV4-1, the J call TRBJ1-5, with D possibly TRBD1 on 5 matching bases. Between the trimmed V and J ends, which lost 0 bases and 5 bases, there was a span of 8 bases. CDR1 and CDR2 (germline): MGHRA, YSYEKL. The CDR3 has 14 residues. CDR3 amino acids: CASSQDWGDQPQHF. The DNA of the CDR3 is TGCGCCAGCAGCCAAGATTGGGGCGATCAGCCCCAGCATTTT.

The V call is TRBV10-1, the J call TRBJ2-7, with D maybe TRBD2 (5 bases). Per germline, CDR1 WNHNN and CDR2 SYGVQD (reference sequence). V lost 5 bases, J lost 3 bases, and 8 bases lay in between. CDR3 size: 12 residues. This CDR3 reads CASSWGDYEQYF. CDR3 DNA: TGCGCCAGCAGTTGGGGAGACTACGAGCAGTACTTC.

The chain uses TRBV18 and TRBJ2-4, with 10 nucleotides matching TRBD1. The CDR3 contains 20 residues. V shed 4 bases and J 1 base; nucleotides not matched to a gene: 16. Germline CDR1 and CDR2: KGHSH and LQKENI. CDR3 DNA sequence: TGTGCCAGCTCACTTATCCGTCCAGGGACAGGGGCCTTGGCCAAAAACATTCAGTACTTC. This encodes CASSLIRPGTGALAKNIQYF.

V gene TRBV19 combines with J gene TRBJ1-5, with D possibly being TRBD1 (5 bases). From germline, CDR1 is LNHDA and CDR2 SQIVND (reference sequence). V dropped 6 bases and J dropped 5 bases, with 11 bases sitting between them. The CDR3 sequence is 13 residues long. CDR3 residues: CASRQTAHQPQHF. The CDR3 DNA reads as TGTGCCAGTAGGCAGACAGCTCATCAGCCCCAGCATTTT.

V is TRBV27 and J is TRBJ2-6, with TRBD2 identical over 9 bases. V lost 2 bases to trimming and J lost 0 bases; unmatched junction nucleotides: 5. This CDR3 spans 18 amino acids. CDR1 is MNHEY and CDR2 is SMNVEV in the germline V gene (reference sequence). DNA of the CDR3: TGTGCCAGCAGTTTACAACTAGCGGGCAACTCTGGGGCCAACGTCCTGACTTTC. It encodes CASSLQLAGNSGANVLTF. The whole variable domain, remainder taken from reference TRBV27 and TRBJ2-6, is EAQVTQNPRYLITVTGKKLTVTCSQNMNHEYMSWYRQDPGLGLRQIYYSMNVEVTDKGDVPEGYKVSRKEKRNFPLILESPSPNQTSLYFCASSLQLAGNSGANVLTFGAGSRLTVL.

The chain links TRBV10-3 to TRBJ2-7; 7 nucleotides line up with TRBD1. The length of the CDR3 is 15 residues. The trim removed 6 bases at V and 3 bases at J, leaving 11 bases unmatched. Germline CDR1 ENHRY, CDR2 SYGVKD. Here the CDR3 DNA reads TGTGCCATCAGCGAGACAGGGATACGGGGCTACGAGCAGTACTTC. Amino acids: CAISETGIRGYEQYF.

This chain's CDR3 is CARPGLAGHEQFF. The DNA for the CDR3 is TGTGCCAGACCGGGACTAGCGGGACATGAGCAGTTCTTC. J is TRBJ2-1 and V is TRBV6-6; TRBD2 matches 13 bases. The trim removed 9 bases at V and 8 bases at J, leaving 4 bases unmatched. The germline CDR1 and CDR2 sequences are MNHNY and SVGAGI (reference sequence). The CDR3 has 13 amino acids.

This clone is judged medium-sized (0.01 to 0.1%). The chain joins TRBV27 to TRBJ1-2, with D uncertain. The CDR3 sequence is 14 residues long. The germline V and J ends were trimmed by 0 bases and 8 bases, with 13 bases remaining between them. Germline V gene sequence: CDR1 MNHEY, CDR2 SMNVEV (reference sequence). The chain's CDR3 is CASSLSMVSGGYTF. The CDR3 DNA reads TGTGCCAGCAGTTTATCGATGGTCAGTGGCGGCTACACCTTC.

This clone was counted once. The rearrangement uses TRBV5-1 and TRBJ1-2, with TRBD1 matching over 8 bases. The CDR3 runs 15 residues. Losses at the gene ends were 0 bases for V and 3 bases for J; bases not matched to a gene: 4. From germline, CDR1 is SGHRS and CDR2 YFSETQ. The CDR3 region is CASSLGWTGYYGYTF. The CDR3 region has the DNA TGCGCCAGCAGCTTGGGGTGGACAGGGTACTATGGCTACACCTTC.

The chain uses TRBV7-9 and TRBJ1-5, with 7 bases fitting TRBD1. CDR1 and CDR2 (germline): SEHNR, FQNEAQ (reference sequence). J gave up 1 base and V 5 bases, and 5 bases lay outside the gene matches. The CDR3 has 15 residues. CDR3 DNA sequence: TGTGCCAGCAGCGAGACAGGGAGGAGCAATCAGCCCCAGCATTTT. Encoded protein: CASSETGRSNQPQHF.

This sequence joins TRBV30 and TRBJ2-7, with D possibly TRBD1 on 5 matching bases. This CDR3 spans 14 amino acids. Trimming shortened V by 0 bases and J by 2 bases, and 11 bases separated the two germline ends. The germline CDR1 and CDR2 sequences are GTSNPN and SVGIG (reference sequence). CDR3 nucleotides: TGTGCCTGGAGTGTACAAGGGGTCACCTACGAGCAGTACTTC. It specifies CAWSVQGVTYEQYF. The whole variable domain, remainder taken from reference TRBV30 and TRBJ2-7, is SQTIHQWPATLVQPVGSPLSLECTVEGTSNPNLYWYRQAAGRGLQLLFYSVGIGQISSEVPQNLSASRPQDRQFILSSKKLLLSDSGFYLCAWSVQGVTYEQYFGPGTRLTVT.